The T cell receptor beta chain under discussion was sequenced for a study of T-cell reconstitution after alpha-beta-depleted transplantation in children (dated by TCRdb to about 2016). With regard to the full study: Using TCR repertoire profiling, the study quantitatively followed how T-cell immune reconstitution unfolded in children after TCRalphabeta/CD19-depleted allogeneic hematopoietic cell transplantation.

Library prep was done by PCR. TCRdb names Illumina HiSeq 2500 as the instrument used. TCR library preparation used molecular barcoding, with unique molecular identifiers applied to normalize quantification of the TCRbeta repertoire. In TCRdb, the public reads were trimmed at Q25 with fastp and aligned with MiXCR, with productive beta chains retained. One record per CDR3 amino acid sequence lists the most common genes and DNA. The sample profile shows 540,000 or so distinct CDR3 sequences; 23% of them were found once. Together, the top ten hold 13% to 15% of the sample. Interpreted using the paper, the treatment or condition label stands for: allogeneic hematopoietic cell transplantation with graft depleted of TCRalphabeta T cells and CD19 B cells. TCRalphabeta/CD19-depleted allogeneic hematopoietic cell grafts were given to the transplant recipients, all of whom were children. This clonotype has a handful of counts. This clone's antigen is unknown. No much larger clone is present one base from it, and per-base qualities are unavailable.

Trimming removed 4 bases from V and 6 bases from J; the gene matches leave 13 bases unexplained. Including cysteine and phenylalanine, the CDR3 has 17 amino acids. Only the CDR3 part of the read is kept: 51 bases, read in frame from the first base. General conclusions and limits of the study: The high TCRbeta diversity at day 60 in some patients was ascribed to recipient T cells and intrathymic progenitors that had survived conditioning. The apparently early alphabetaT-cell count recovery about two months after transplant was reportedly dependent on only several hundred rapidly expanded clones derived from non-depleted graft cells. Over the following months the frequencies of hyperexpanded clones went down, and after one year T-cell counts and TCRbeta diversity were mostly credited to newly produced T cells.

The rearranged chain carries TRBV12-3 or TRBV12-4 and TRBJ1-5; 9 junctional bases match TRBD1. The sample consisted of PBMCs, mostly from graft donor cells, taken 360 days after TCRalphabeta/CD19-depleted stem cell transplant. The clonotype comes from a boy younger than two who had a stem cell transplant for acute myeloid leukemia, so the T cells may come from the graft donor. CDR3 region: CASSSLSPGQGGQPQHF. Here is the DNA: TGTGCCAGCAGTTCGCTATCCCCGGGACAGGGCGGTCAGCCCCAGCATTTT.